Included here is one T cell receptor (beta chain) sequence, with context. No antigen is known for it. The CDR3 is made up of 14 amino acids. The genomic DNA of each subset was split evenly across several immunoSEQ plates. Profiled with immunoSEQ multiplex PCR; TCRdb holds only in-frame clones, not every one. Here the sample spans 2 million to 2.5 million clones, approximately 94% being singletons. The record originates from a study of shared clonotypes between healthy human individuals. Overall study: Donor ages ranged 18 to 49 years: a couple of women, a few men. Study-wide points: Among several donors, approximately 5% of naive CD4 clonotypes were found in common. Sorted-subset samples were not fully sequenced, rarefaction indicated.

The sequenced material came from naive CD4+ T cells sorted from blood. As for subset: CD45RA+ positively selected. The TCR sequence derives from a man aged 18 to 29 in good health. The rearrangement joins TRBV21-1 to TRBJ2-5. TRBV21-1 is a pseudogene. Here the CDR3 DNA reads TGTGCCAGCAGCCGCCGCCGCATGCAAGAGACCCAGTACTTC. Its translation: CASSRRRMQETQYF.